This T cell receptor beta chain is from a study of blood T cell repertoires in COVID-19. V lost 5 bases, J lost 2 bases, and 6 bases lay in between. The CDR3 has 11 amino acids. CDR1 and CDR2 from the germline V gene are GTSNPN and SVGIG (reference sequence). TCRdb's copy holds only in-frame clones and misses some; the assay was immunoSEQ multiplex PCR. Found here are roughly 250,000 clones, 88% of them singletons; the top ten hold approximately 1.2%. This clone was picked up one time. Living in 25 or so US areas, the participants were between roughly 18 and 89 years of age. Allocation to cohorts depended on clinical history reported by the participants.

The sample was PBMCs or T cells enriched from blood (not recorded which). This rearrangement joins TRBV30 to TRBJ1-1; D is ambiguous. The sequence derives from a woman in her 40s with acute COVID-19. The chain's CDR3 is CAWVLNTEAFF. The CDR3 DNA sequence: TGTGCCTGGGTTTTAAACACTGAAGCTTTCTTT.